Listed below are T cell receptor beta chains from one sample, sequenced in a study of beta chain features in type 1 diabetes. TCRdb's table, derived via immunoSEQ multiplex PCR, lists solely in-frame clones and lacks some. The sample yields 250,000 to 400,000 clones, about 15% seen once. Sequencing was performed on central memory CD4+ T cells from blood. Receptor source: a man aged 25 to 40 in good health. CDR3s include the opening cysteine and the closing phenylalanine or tryptophan. Fields, in order: J gene, V gene, D gene, clone size, CDR3 protein, CDR3 DNA. The D gene is left open where the match is weak. Only some rows state a clone size, as once, few, many or a class for expanded clones.

>TRBJ2-1|TRBV5-6|TRBD2|few
CASTGTTSYNEQFF
TGTGCCAGCACCGGGACTACATCCTACAATGAGCAGTTCTTC
>TRBJ2-1|TRBV7-2|TRBD1|NA
CASSPLQGAHSGQFF
TGTGCCAGCAGCCCCCTGCAGGGGGCCCATAGCGGGCAGTTCTTC
>TRBJ2-7|TRBV5-4|TRBD2|NA
CASSPENQRGIHEQYF
TGTGCCAGCAGCCCCGAGAACCAGCGGGGCATCCACGAGCAGTACTTC
>TRBJ2-5|TRBV10-3|NA|few
CAISGAGSPETQYF
TGTGCCATCAGTGGGGCAGGGAGCCCAGAGACCCAGTACTTC
>TRBJ2-1|TRBV9|TRBD2|few
CASSVESGGSYNEQFF
TGTGCCAGCAGCGTAGAGAGCGGGGGCTCCTACAATGAGCAGTTCTTC
>TRBJ1-2|TRBV18|TRBD1|NA
CASSPSTGERGGYTF
TGTGCCAGCTCACCCTCTACAGGGGAGAGAGGCGGCTACACCTTC
>TRBJ2-1|TRBV7-9|TRBD2|NA
CASSSVEREFKHEQFF
TGTGCCAGCAGCTCCGTTGAGCGGGAGTTCAAACATGAGCAGTTCTTC
>TRBJ1-1|TRBV7-9|NA|many
CASISTGTLMEAFF
TGTGCCAGCATATCAACGGGGACGCTCATGGAAGCTTTCTTT
>TRBJ2-1|TRBV29-1|NA|NA
CSVEDGRPFGNEQFF
TGCAGCGTTGAAGATGGCAGGCCCTTTGGGAATGAGCAGTTCTTC
>TRBJ2-1|TRBV5-6|TRBD2|many
CASSLGLADNEQFF
TGTGCCAGCAGCTTGGGACTAGCGGACAATGAGCAGTTCTTC
>TRBJ1-3|TRBV6-5|NA|NA
CASSQTQGGNTIYF
TGTGCCAGCAGTCAGACACAGGGAGGAAACACCATATATTTT
>TRBJ2-2|TRBV4-3|NA|few
CASSPNFPPNTGELFF
TGCGCCAGCAGCCCGAACTTTCCACCGAACACCGGGGAGCTGTTTTTT
>TRBJ2-2|TRBV6-1|NA|few
CASSVTGGAGDGELFF
TGTGCCAGCAGTGTTACGGGTGGGGCAGGTGACGGGGAGCTGTTTTTT
>TRBJ2-5|TRBV6-5|TRBD1|NA
CAISGGQGRETQYF
TGTGCCATCAGTGGGGGACAGGGCAGGGAGACCCAGTACTTC
>TRBJ2-2|TRBV7-3|NA|NA
CASSLLRDSTGELFF
TGTGCCAGCAGCTTACTCCGGGACTCCACCGGGGAGCTGTTTTTT
>TRBJ2-3|TRBV5-6|TRBD2|NA
CASSPAGLAGGAATQYF
TGTGCCAGCAGCCCTGCCGGTTTAGCGGGGGGGGCGGCGACGCAGTATTTT
>TRBJ2-3|TRBV6-1|NA|few
CASSRGSSTQYF
TGTGCCAGCAGCCGGGGGTCGAGTACGCAGTATTTT
>TRBJ2-5|TRBV7-2|NA|few
CASSTTGNQETQYF
TGTGCCAGCAGTACCACAGGGAACCAAGAGACCCAGTACTTC
>TRBJ1-2|TRBV6-1|NA|NA
CASTHKAGYGYTF
TGTGCCAGCACCCACAAGGCGGGGTATGGCTACACCTTC
>TRBJ1-6|TRBV7-2|NA|NA
CASSLGGNNSPLHF
TGTGCCAGCAGCTTAGGCGGGAATAATTCACCCCTCCACTTT
>TRBJ2-2|TRBV10-3|TRBD1|many
CAIRRTGGNTGELFF
TGTGCCATCAGGAGGACAGGGGGAAACACCGGGGAGCTGTTTTTT
>TRBJ2-2|TRBV5-6|TRBD1|few
CASSKGQGYTGELFF
TGTGCCAGCAGCAAAGGACAGGGATACACCGGGGAGCTGTTTTTT